This T cell receptor (beta chain) was profiled in a study of CD8+CD57+ T cells in acquired aplastic anemia. Patients chosen for sequencing had shown CD8+CD57+ cell expansion by flow cytometry. The enrolled patients all had severe acquired aplastic anemia. Concerning this clonotype itself: What it binds is unknown.

Investigators profiled TCR beta VDJ and CDR3 from genomic DNA template. MiXCR, applied by TCRdb to the reads, yields one record per CDR3 protein. The table has some 200,000 distinct CDR3 sequences, 65% seen once. Study-wide points: The study found no significant CD8+ Simpson's diversity difference between patients and controls.

The sequence was obtained from a human donor with aplastic anemia. The sample was sorted CD4+, CD8+, or CD8+CD57+ T cells (not recorded which) from PBMCs.

CDR3 sequence (DNA): TGTGCCAGCACGTCTGGGACGAACTATGGCTACACCTTC. As protein: CASTSGTNYGYTF. The rearrangement uses TRBV2 and TRBJ1-2; a weak D match, TRBD1 (5 bases). Trimming removed 7 bases from V and 2 bases from J, with 11 bases in between. The CDR3 spans 13 residues. Germline CDR1 and CDR2: SNHLY and FYNNEI.